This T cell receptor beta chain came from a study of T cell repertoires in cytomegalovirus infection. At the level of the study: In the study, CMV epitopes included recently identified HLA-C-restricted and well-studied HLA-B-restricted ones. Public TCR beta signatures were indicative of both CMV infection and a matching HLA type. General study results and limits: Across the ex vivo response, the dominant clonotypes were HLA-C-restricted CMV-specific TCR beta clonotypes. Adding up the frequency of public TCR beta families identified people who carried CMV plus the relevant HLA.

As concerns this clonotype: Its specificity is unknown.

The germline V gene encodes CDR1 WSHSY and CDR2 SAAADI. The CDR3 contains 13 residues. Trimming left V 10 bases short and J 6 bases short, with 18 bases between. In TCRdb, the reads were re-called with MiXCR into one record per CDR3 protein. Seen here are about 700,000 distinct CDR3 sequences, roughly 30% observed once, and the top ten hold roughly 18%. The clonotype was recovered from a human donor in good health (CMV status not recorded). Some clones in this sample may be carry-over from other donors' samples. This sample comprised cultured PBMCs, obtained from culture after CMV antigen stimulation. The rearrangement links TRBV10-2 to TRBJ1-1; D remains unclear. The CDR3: CATRESQSAEAFF. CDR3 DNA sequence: TGCGCCACCCGGGAAAGCCAAAGCGCTGAAGCTTTCTTT.